Shown below are 24 T cell receptor beta chains from a single sample sequenced in a study of cytomegalovirus exposure and HLA in healthy donors. With 60 Vbeta and 13 Jbeta primers, the PCR was carried out. Using immunoSEQ multiplex PCR, the repertoire was profiled, and TCRdb retains in-frame clones only, with some absent. The repertoire consists of 99,000 or so clones, with about 80% occurring once and the leading ten covering 7.5% to 9%. The source material was PBMCs. These receptors were obtained from a middle-aged man in good health and CMV-seropositive.

This sequence joins TRBV9 and TRBJ2-2, with 10 bases aligning to TRBD2. V was pared by 4 bases and J by 4 bases, with 13 bases of the junction left unmatched. This CDR3 region has 18 residues. Germline assignment: CDR1 SGDLS and CDR2 YYNGEE. CDR3 residues: CASSPYTTSGFVTGELFF. Written as DNA, the CDR3 is TGTGCCAGCAGCCCCTACACGACTAGCGGGTTCGTCACCGGGGAGCTGTTTTTT.

V is TRBV19 and J is TRBJ2-6, with D unclear. This CDR3 spans 15 amino acids. CDR1 LNHDA and CDR2 SQIVND come from the germline V gene (reference sequence). V lost 1 base and J lost 3, with 7 bases in between. This chain's CDR3 is CASSIALSGANVLTF. The DNA of the CDR3 is TGTGCCAGTAGTATAGCGTTGAGTGGGGCCAACGTCCTGACTTTC.

This clone was seen only a few times. This chain links TRBV6-8 with TRBJ2-3; perhaps TRBD2 as D (5 bases). The CDR3 runs to 16 residues. Deletions cut 2 bases from V and 0 bases from J, with 12 bases between. Germline CDR1 reads MNHGY; CDR2 reads SAAAGT. CDR3 residues: CASSYGEGTSTDTQYF. The DNA for the CDR3 is TGTGCCAGCAGTTACGGTGAGGGTACGAGCACAGATACGCAGTATTTT.

V gene TRBV20-1 combines with J gene TRBJ2-1; D is perhaps TRBD2 (6 bases). Germline assignment: CDR1 DFQATT and CDR2 SNEGSKA (reference sequence). With 6 bases removed from V and 6 bases from J, the gap between germline ends came to 9 bases. The CDR3 length is 11 residues. This CDR3 is CSAIAVNEQFF. The CDR3 region has the DNA TGCAGTGCAATAGCGGTCAATGAGCAGTTCTTC.

This clone was seen only once. This rearrangement joins TRBV9 to TRBJ2-6, with D possibly TRBD1 on 6 matching bases. Germline lookup yields CDR1 SGDLS and CDR2 YYNGEE. CDR3 size: 15 residues. V was trimmed by 4 bases and J by 2 bases, leaving 10 bases between them. CDR3 sequence reads: CASSFQGTGANVLTF. The DNA for the CDR3 is TGTGCCAGCAGCTTCCAGGGGACTGGGGCCAACGTCCTGACTTTC. The entire variable domain, with the rest obtained from reference TRBV9 and TRBJ2-6, is as follows: DSGVTQTPKHLITATGQRVTLRCSPRSGDLSVYWYQQSLDQGLQFLIQYYNGEERAKGNILERFSAQQFPDLHSELNLSSLELGDSALYFCASSFQGTGANVLTFGAGSRLTVL.

The V and J genes are TRBV7-8 and TRBJ2-1; TRBD2 is a possible D gene (7 bases). V shed 4 bases and J shed 2 bases, with 27 bases lying between them. Germline-derived CDR1 and CDR2 are SGHVS and FQNEAQ. This CDR3 comprises 20 residues. This CDR3 is CASSSSGRGRAKAAYNEQFF. CDR3 coding DNA: TGTGCCAGCAGCTCGTCAGGTAGGGGGAGGGCCAAAGCGGCCTACAATGAGCAGTTCTTC.

The V call is TRBV6-5, the J call TRBJ2-3; a weak D match, TRBD2 (5 bases). The germline V and J ends were trimmed by 0 bases and 4 bases, with 14 bases remaining between them. CDR1 is MNHEY, CDR2 SVGAGI, per germline. The CDR3 extends over 16 amino acids. CDR3 region: CASSYSISGGADTQYF. The CDR3 coding sequence is TGTGCCAGCAGTTACTCGATTTCAGGAGGCGCAGATACGCAGTATTTT.

The chain links TRBV5-6 to TRBJ2-5, with 10 bases that match TRBD1. Germline CDR1 is SGHDT and CDR2 is YYEEEE. The CDR3 has 14 amino acids. V dropped 3 bases and J dropped 5; count of bases not matched to a gene: 4. As DNA, the CDR3 is TGTGCCAGCAGCTCGACAGGGGGCGAGGAGACCCAGTACTTC. Translated, it gives CASSSTGGEETQYF.

This chain joins TRBV11-1 and TRBJ2-1; 14 positions agree with TRBD2. The CDR3 has 18 amino acids. Looked up from germline, CDR1 is SGHAT and CDR2 is FQDESV (reference sequence). V gave up 5 bases and J gave up 4 bases; unmatched junction bases: 10. The CDR3 sequence: CASSPGTSGRSGYNEQFF. In nucleotides, the CDR3 is TGTGCCAGCAGCCCCGGGACTAGCGGGAGAAGTGGGTACAATGAGCAGTTCTTC.

The CDR3 nucleotides are TGTGCCAGCAAGATAGCGGGGGGGTACAATGAGCAGTTCTTC. Translating gives CASKIAGGYNEQFF. The gene calls are TRBV6-6 and TRBJ2-1, with TRBD2 matching 11 bases. From germline, CDR1 is MNHNY and CDR2 SVGAGI (reference sequence). The V and J ends lost 7 bases and 4 bases, in that order; junction bases with no gene match: 3. The CDR3 consists of 14 residues.

The rearrangement joins TRBV9 to TRBJ2-4; D unresolved. The CDR3 is made up of 16 amino acids. The germline CDR1 and CDR2 sequences are SGDLS and YYNGEE. The germline V and J ends were trimmed by 2 bases and 0 bases, with 12 bases remaining between them. The CDR3 DNA is TGTGCCAGCAGCGTTAGATTACTTATAGCCAAAAACATTCAGTACTTC. The encoded protein is CASSVRLLIAKNIQYF.

This clone was detected only a few times. This chain uses TRBV9 with TRBJ2-3; D remains ambiguous. This CDR3 contains 16 residues. V was cut by 0 bases and J by 3 bases, with 14 bases left in between. CDR1 SGDLS and CDR2 YYNGEE come from the germline V gene. This chain's CDR3 is CASSVGALPETDTQYF. The CDR3 region has the DNA TGTGCCAGCAGCGTAGGGGCACTTCCAGAAACAGATACGCAGTATTTT.

V usage is TRBV6-1 and J usage is TRBJ1-5; D remains unclear. This CDR3 comprises 13 residues. V shed 0 bases and J shed 4 bases, with 4 bases lying between them. The germline V gene has CDR1 MNHNS and CDR2 SASEGT. For the CDR3, the DNA is TGTGCCAGCAGTGAAGCCCAGAATCAGCCCCAGCATTTT. It encodes CASSEAQNQPQHF.

The gene calls are TRBV19 and TRBJ1-6, with 8 bases lining up with TRBD1. CDR1 and CDR2 from the germline V gene are LNHDA and SQIVND (reference sequence). After removal of 1 base from V and 10 bases from J, the junction contained 6 bases not matched to a gene. The CDR3 covers 15 residues. The CDR3 sequence: CASSIGQGKGSPLHF. The CDR3 DNA reads TGTGCCAGTAGTATAGGACAGGGGAAAGGATCACCCCTCCACTTT. The variable domain in full, with the rest retrieved from reference TRBV19 and TRBJ1-6, is DGGITQSPKYLFRKEGQNVTLSCEQNLNHDAMYWYRQDPGQGLRLIYYSQIVNDFQKGDIAEGYSVSREKKESFPLTVTSAQKNPTAFYLCASSIGQGKGSPLHFGNGTRLTVT.

The genes are TRBV10-3 and TRBJ2-7, with 15 bases aligning to TRBD2. The junction had 1 base not matched to a gene; V was cut back by 4 bases and J by 0 bases. This CDR3 contains 16 residues. Germline V gene lookup returns CDR1 ENHRY and CDR2 SYGVKD. The CDR3 coding sequence is TGTGCCATCAGTGGGACTAGCGGGAGGGCCTCCTACGAGCAGTACTTC. Translating gives CAISGTSGRASYEQYF.

Turning to this clone: Other nucleotide sequences in the sample specify the same CDR3. The chain carries TRBV11-3 and TRBJ2-5; tentative D call: TRBD2 (5 bases). The V and J ends lost 5 bases and 2 bases respectively, with 9 bases between them. The CDR3 is 13 amino acids. Germline CDR1 reads SGHNT; CDR2 reads YENEEA. CDR3 sequence (DNA): TGTGCCAGCAGCCCACCGGGGCAAGAGACCCAGTACTTC. This gives the protein CASSPPGQETQYF. Looking up the rest from reference TRBV11-3 and TRBJ2-5 gives the full variable domain: EAGVVQSPRYKIIEKKQPVAFWCNPISGHNTLYWYLQNLGQGPELLIRYENEEAVDDSQLPKDRFSAERLKGVDSTLKIQPAELGDSAVYLCASSPPGQETQYFGPGTRLLVL.

The CDR3 sequence is CASSSTGTGPYYGYTF. CDR3 nucleotide sequence: TGTGCCAGCAGTTCGACTGGGACAGGTCCTTACTATGGCTACACCTTC. The V call is TRBV28, the J call TRBJ1-2; 8 bases match TRBD1. Trimming took 4 bases from V and 3 from J; bases not matched to a gene: 10. The CDR3 has 16 residues. Germline CDR1 and CDR2: MDHEN and SYDVKM.

This sequence joins TRBV7-8 and TRBJ2-5; TRBD2 aligns across 13 bases. The CDR3 runs 15 residues. Per the germline V gene, CDR1 is SGHVS and CDR2 is FQNEAQ. V lost 5 bases to trimming and J lost 13 bases; unmatched junction nucleotides: 13. CDR3 amino acids: CASSPTQTSGGIGYF. The CDR3 bases are TGTGCCAGCAGCCCTACTCAGACTAGCGGGGGGATCGGGTACTTC.

The chain carries TRBV19 and TRBJ1-5; D remains unclear. Germline V CDR1 and CDR2: LNHDA, SQIVND (reference sequence). The V and J ends lost 7 bases and 1 base respectively, with 14 bases between them. The CDR3 is made up of 15 amino acids. CDR3 loop: CASTAWGGSNQPQHF. The DNA of the CDR3 is TGTGCCAGTACCGCGTGGGGAGGGAGCAATCAGCCCCAGCATTTT.

The V and J genes are TRBV27 and TRBJ2-7; 8 nucleotides agree with TRBD1. This CDR3 is 15 amino acids long. Unmatched junction bases numbered 10, after V lost 3 bases and J lost 6 bases. Germline CDR1 is MNHEY and CDR2 is SMNVEV (reference sequence). DNA of the CDR3: TGTGCCAGCAGTTTTTGGAACAGGGGGACGGGCGAGCAGTACTTC. Protein product: CASSFWNRGTGEQYF.

A single count supports this clone. V is TRBV19 and J is TRBJ2-3, with TRBD2 identical over 7 bases. This CDR3 region has 14 residues. Trimming cost V 9 bases and J 2 bases; bases outside gene matches: 8. The germline V gene encodes CDR1 LNHDA and CDR2 SQIVND (reference sequence). The CDR3 sequence: CASSWGGSTDTQYF. The CDR3 DNA is TGTGCCAGCTCCTGGGGGGGGTCCACAGATACGCAGTATTTT.

The chain uses TRBV13 and TRBJ1-5, with D unresolved. CDR1 and CDR2 from the germline V gene are PRHDT and FYEKMQ (reference sequence). Trimming removed 3 bases from V and 4 bases from J, with 10 bases in between. The CDR3 is 14 amino acids. As DNA, the CDR3 is TGTGCCAGCAGCTTGGGTCCGGGAAATCAGCCCCAGCATTTT. Amino acids: CASSLGPGNQPQHF.

The J gene is TRBJ1-5, the V gene TRBV27; possible D gene TRBD1, 6 bases. Trimming cost V 6 bases and J 3 bases, with 15 bases left between them. The CDR3 covers 15 residues. Germline V CDR1 and CDR2: MNHEY, SMNVEV (reference sequence). Here the CDR3 DNA reads TGTGCCAGCAGCTTAGGGGGACACCTCAATCAGCCCCAGCATTTT. Translating gives CASSLGGHLNQPQHF.

The CDR3 protein is CASSYPPGGKAGELFF. CDR3 DNA sequence: TGTGCCAGCAGTTACCCTCCAGGGGGGAAGGCCGGGGAGCTGTTTTTT. V gene TRBV6-6 combines with J gene TRBJ2-2; D may be TRBD1 (7 bases). Germline V gives CDR1 MNHNY, CDR2 SVGAGI (reference sequence). The CDR3 has 16 amino acids. The V end lost 2 bases, the J end lost 6 bases, and 16 bases lay between the germline ends.